The rows below give T cell receptor beta chains drawn from one sample of a study of blood T cell repertoires in COVID-19. Profiled with immunoSEQ multiplex PCR; TCRdb holds only in-frame clones, not every one. Of hundreds of thousands of clones in the sample, more than 75% were seen once. Sample: peripheral blood. The origin of the receptors is a woman between 55 and 75 years old who had recovered from COVID-19. CDR3s include the opening cysteine and the closing phenylalanine or tryptophan. The order of the fields is clone size, J gene, V gene, D gene, CDR3 protein, CDR3 DNA. A D gene is named only where the DNA matches it firmly. Clone size is given for some rows only: seen once, a few or many times, or a class if the clone is expanded.

abundance: NA
j_gene: TRBJ2-3
v_gene: TRBV11-2
d_gene: NA
CDR3aa: CASSFSVDTQYF
CDR3nt: TGTGCCAGCAGTTTTAGTGTGGATACGCAGTATTTT

abundance: NA
j_gene: TRBJ2-3
v_gene: TRBV7-2
d_gene: TRBD2
CDR3aa: CASSLGTASGGYTQYF
CDR3nt: TGTGCCAGCAGCTTAGGAACGGCTAGCGGGGGTTATACGCAGTATTTT

abundance: NA
j_gene: TRBJ2-7
v_gene: TRBV7-3
d_gene: NA
CDR3aa: CASSLNPLSYEQYF
CDR3nt: TGTGCCAGCAGCTTAAATCCACTATCCTACGAGCAGTACTTC

abundance: NA
j_gene: TRBJ1-1
v_gene: TRBV5-1
d_gene: NA
CDR3aa: CASREDTNTEAFF
CDR3nt: TGCGCCAGCAGAGAGGACACGAACACTGAAGCTTTCTTT

abundance: NA
j_gene: TRBJ2-2
v_gene: TRBV28
d_gene: TRBD1
CDR3aa: CASRESGGSGELFF
CDR3nt: TGTGCCAGCAGGGAATCAGGGGGCTCGGGGGAGCTGTTTTTT

abundance: NA
j_gene: TRBJ2-6
v_gene: TRBV7-8
d_gene: NA
CDR3aa: CASSFGYSGANVLTF
CDR3nt: TGTGCCAGCAGCTTCGGTTACTCTGGGGCCAACGTCCTGACTTTC

abundance: NA
j_gene: TRBJ1-4
v_gene: TRBV28
d_gene: NA
CDR3aa: CASSSQGDRDIREKLFF
CDR3nt: TGTGCCAGCAGTTCCCAGGGAGATAGGGACATTCGTGAAAAACTGTTTTTT

abundance: NA
j_gene: TRBJ2-7
v_gene: TRBV11-2
d_gene: TRBD1
CDR3aa: CASSQGQGPYEQYF
CDR3nt: TGTGCCAGCAGCCAAGGACAGGGTCCGTACGAGCAGTACTTC

abundance: NA
j_gene: TRBJ1-3
v_gene: TRBV6-5
d_gene: NA
CDR3aa: CASSSTGFGNTIYF
CDR3nt: TGTGCCAGCAGTTCTACAGGTTTCGGAAACACCATATATTTT

abundance: once
j_gene: TRBJ2-7
v_gene: TRBV13
d_gene: NA
CDR3aa: CASSLGGAEDEQYF
CDR3nt: TGTGCCAGCAGCTTAGGGGGGGCAGAGGACGAGCAGTACTTC

abundance: NA
j_gene: TRBJ1-2
v_gene: TRBV4-2
d_gene: NA
CDR3aa: CASSLPGGYGYTF
CDR3nt: TGTGCCAGCAGCCTCCCTGGGGGGTATGGCTACACCTTC

abundance: NA
j_gene: TRBJ1-3
v_gene: TRBV3-1/TRBV3-2
d_gene: NA
CDR3aa: CASSQRRGNTIYF
CDR3nt: TGTGCCAGCAGCCAGAGGCGGGGAAACACCATATATTTT

abundance: NA
j_gene: TRBJ1-6
v_gene: TRBV27
d_gene: TRBD1
CDR3aa: CASSLRVSGTGDSPLHF
CDR3nt: TGTGCCAGCAGTTTGAGAGTATCCGGGACAGGGGATTCACCCCTCCACTTT

abundance: NA
j_gene: TRBJ2-3
v_gene: TRBV3-1/TRBV3-2
d_gene: TRBD2
CDR3aa: CASSRTLAGGPGTDTQYF
CDR3nt: TGTGCCAGCAGTCGTACGCTAGCGGGGGGGCCCGGCACAGATACGCAGTATTTT

abundance: NA
j_gene: TRBJ1-2
v_gene: TRBV3-1/TRBV3-2
d_gene: NA
CDR3aa: CASSQADGYTF
CDR3nt: TGTGCCAGCAGCCAGGCCGATGGCTACACCTTC

abundance: NA
j_gene: TRBJ1-2
v_gene: TRBV9
d_gene: NA
CDR3aa: CASSLHWRHNYGYTF
CDR3nt: TGTGCCAGCAGCCTCCATTGGCGGCATAACTATGGCTACACCTTC

abundance: NA
j_gene: TRBJ2-2
v_gene: TRBV10-3
d_gene: TRBD1
CDR3aa: CATRYPGTGFTGELFF
CDR3nt: TGTGCCACAAGGTACCCCGGGACAGGGTTTACCGGGGAGCTGTTTTTT

abundance: NA
j_gene: TRBJ2-7
v_gene: TRBV4-1
d_gene: TRBD1
CDR3aa: CASSHPGTGEYEQYF
CDR3nt: TGCGCCAGCAGCCATCCCGGGACAGGGGAATACGAGCAGTACTTC

abundance: NA
j_gene: TRBJ1-2
v_gene: TRBV7-9
d_gene: TRBD1
CDR3aa: CASSLDRTGNNYGYTF
CDR3nt: TGTGCCAGCAGCTTAGATCGGACAGGGAATAACTATGGCTACACCTTC

abundance: NA
j_gene: TRBJ2-2
v_gene: TRBV24-1
d_gene: TRBD2
CDR3aa: CATGEGPGELFF
CDR3nt: TGTGCCACCGGGGAGGGGCCCGGGGAGCTGTTTTTT

abundance: NA
j_gene: TRBJ1-5
v_gene: TRBV28
d_gene: NA
CDR3aa: CASRRGNQPQHF
CDR3nt: TGTGCCAGCAGACGGGGCAATCAGCCCCAGCATTTT

abundance: NA
j_gene: TRBJ2-3
v_gene: TRBV2
d_gene: TRBD2
CDR3aa: CASSLTHGTSGAFGRDTQYF
CDR3nt: TGTGCCAGCAGTCTTACCCACGGGACTAGCGGGGCTTTTGGTAGAGATACGCAGTATTTT

abundance: NA
j_gene: TRBJ1-5
v_gene: TRBV7-2
d_gene: NA
CDR3aa: CASSLAGGGGRRQPQHF
CDR3nt: TGTGCCAGCAGCTTAGCGGGAGGAGGAGGGAGGAGGCAGCCCCAGCATTTT

abundance: NA
j_gene: TRBJ1-4
v_gene: TRBV9
d_gene: TRBD1
CDR3aa: CASSEGQDNEKLFF
CDR3nt: TGTGCCAGCAGCGAAGGACAGGATAATGAAAAACTGTTTTTT

abundance: once
j_gene: TRBJ2-3
v_gene: TRBV6-4
d_gene: NA
CDR3aa: CASSDGESDTQYF
CDR3nt: TGTGCCAGCAGTGACGGAGAGTCAGATACGCAGTATTTT

abundance: once
j_gene: TRBJ1-1
v_gene: TRBV19
d_gene: TRBD1
CDR3aa: CASSIGTGRNTEAFF
CDR3nt: TGTGCCAGTAGTATAGGGACAGGTCGGAACACTGAAGCTTTCTTT

abundance: NA
j_gene: TRBJ1-6
v_gene: TRBV14
d_gene: NA
CDR3aa: CASSQDIAGYSPLHF
CDR3nt: TGTGCCAGCAGCCAAGATATCGCAGGGTATTCACCCCTCCACTTT

abundance: once
j_gene: TRBJ1-5
v_gene: TRBV12-3/TRBV12-4
d_gene: NA
CDR3aa: CASSLALGEPQHF
CDR3nt: TGTGCCAGCAGTTTAGCGCTAGGGGAGCCCCAGCATTTT

abundance: NA
j_gene: TRBJ1-4
v_gene: TRBV4-2
d_gene: NA
CDR3aa: CASSHMQGSDEKLFF
CDR3nt: TGTGCCAGCAGCCATATGCAGGGTTCTGATGAAAAACTGTTTTTT

abundance: NA
j_gene: TRBJ2-1
v_gene: TRBV6-4
d_gene: TRBD2
CDR3aa: CASTPSRGVGEQFF
CDR3nt: TGTGCCAGCACCCCCTCCCGGGGGGTTGGTGAGCAGTTCTTC

abundance: few
j_gene: TRBJ2-2
v_gene: TRBV27
d_gene: NA
CDR3aa: CASSLLGASANTGELFF
CDR3nt: TGTGCCAGCAGTTTATTGGGGGCCTCTGCGAACACCGGGGAGCTGTTTTTT

abundance: NA
j_gene: TRBJ2-7
v_gene: TRBV15
d_gene: TRBD2
CDR3aa: CATSTEGGGADEQYF
CDR3nt: TGTGCCACCAGCACAGAGGGCGGGGGGGCAGACGAGCAGTACTTC

abundance: NA
j_gene: TRBJ2-3
v_gene: TRBV5-1
d_gene: NA
CDR3aa: CASSANLVGTDTQYF
CDR3nt: TGCGCCAGCAGCGCAAACTTGGTCGGGACAGATACGCAGTATTTT

abundance: NA
j_gene: TRBJ2-1
v_gene: TRBV28
d_gene: TRBD2
CDR3aa: CASSWSGGARYEQFF
CDR3nt: TGTGCCAGCAGTTGGAGCGGGGGGGCCCGCTATGAGCAGTTCTTC

abundance: NA
j_gene: TRBJ1-4
v_gene: TRBV27
d_gene: NA
CDR3aa: CASRDWGAREKLFF
CDR3nt: TGTGCCAGCAGGGACTGGGGAGCGCGGGAAAAACTGTTTTTT

abundance: NA
j_gene: TRBJ2-2
v_gene: TRBV7-6
d_gene: NA
CDR3aa: CASSPPAGRTGELFF
CDR3nt: TGTGCCAGCAGCCCTCCGGCAGGGCGCACCGGGGAGCTGTTTTTT

abundance: NA
j_gene: TRBJ1-4
v_gene: TRBV6-1
d_gene: NA
CDR3aa: CASSEGISRGLFF
CDR3nt: TGTGCCAGCAGTGAAGGAATATCCCGGGGACTGTTTTTT

abundance: NA
j_gene: TRBJ2-5
v_gene: TRBV9
d_gene: TRBD1
CDR3aa: CASSDGQGGRETQYF
CDR3nt: TGTGCCAGCAGTGACGGACAGGGCGGGCGAGAGACCCAGTACTTC

abundance: NA
j_gene: TRBJ2-3
v_gene: TRBV5-1
d_gene: TRBD2
CDR3aa: CASSLFTSGETDTQYF
CDR3nt: TGCGCCAGCAGCTTGTTCACTAGCGGGGAAACAGATACGCAGTATTTT

abundance: NA
j_gene: TRBJ1-5
v_gene: TRBV19
d_gene: TRBD1
CDR3aa: CASSSQGADQPQHF
CDR3nt: TGTGCCAGTAGTAGCCAGGGGGCAGATCAGCCCCAGCATTTT

abundance: NA
j_gene: TRBJ2-7
v_gene: TRBV28
d_gene: NA
CDR3aa: CASSPRRVNEQYF
CDR3nt: TGTGCCAGCAGTCCACGCAGGGTGAACGAGCAGTACTTC

abundance: NA
j_gene: TRBJ1-2
v_gene: TRBV6-5
d_gene: TRBD1
CDR3aa: CASSRDSPNYGYTF
CDR3nt: TGTGCCAGCAGCCGGGACAGTCCTAACTATGGCTACACCTTC

abundance: NA
j_gene: TRBJ1-2
v_gene: TRBV2
d_gene: NA
CDR3aa: CASILGPGGYEDYGYTF
CDR3nt: TGTGCCAGCATCCTGGGCCCGGGAGGGTACGAGGACTATGGCTACACCTTC

abundance: NA
j_gene: TRBJ1-2
v_gene: TRBV3-1/TRBV3-2
d_gene: NA
CDR3aa: CASSQDQAGRGYTF
CDR3nt: TGTGCCAGCAGCCAAGATCAGGCAGGGCGAGGCTACACCTTC

abundance: NA
j_gene: TRBJ2-1
v_gene: TRBV5-1
d_gene: NA
CDR3aa: CASSLRRGTRGRDEQFF
CDR3nt: TGCGCCAGCAGCTTGAGGAGGGGAACTAGGGGTCGGGATGAGCAGTTCTTC

abundance: NA
j_gene: TRBJ2-7
v_gene: TRBV7-9
d_gene: TRBD1
CDR3aa: CASSFTGGEGSF
CDR3nt: TGTGCCAGCAGCTTCACAGGGGGCGAAGGTAGTTTC

abundance: NA
j_gene: TRBJ1-1
v_gene: TRBV19
d_gene: NA
CDR3aa: CASSIGLGWSTEAFF
CDR3nt: TGTGCCAGTAGTATAGGCCTGGGTTGGAGCACTGAAGCTTTCTTT

abundance: few
j_gene: TRBJ2-5
v_gene: TRBV12-3/TRBV12-4
d_gene: NA
CDR3aa: CASTRGQETQYF
CDR3nt: TGTGCCAGCACGCGCGGCCAAGAGACCCAGTACTTC

abundance: NA
j_gene: TRBJ1-1
v_gene: TRBV7-8
d_gene: TRBD1
CDR3aa: CASSFDRGDEAFF
CDR3nt: TGTGCCAGCAGCTTTGACAGGGGTGATGAAGCTTTCTTT

abundance: NA
j_gene: TRBJ1-1
v_gene: TRBV3-1/TRBV3-2
d_gene: NA
CDR3aa: CASSQRHVGEAFF
CDR3nt: TGTGCCAGCAGCCAGCGACACGTGGGTGAAGCTTTCTTT

abundance: NA
j_gene: TRBJ2-7
v_gene: TRBV11-3
d_gene: TRBD1
CDR3aa: CASGQGMGEQYF
CDR3nt: TGTGCCAGCGGACAGGGAATGGGGGAGCAGTACTTC

abundance: NA
j_gene: TRBJ1-6
v_gene: TRBV10-3
d_gene: TRBD1
CDR3aa: CAISVEQGHSPLHF
CDR3nt: TGTGCCATCAGTGTCGAACAGGGGCACTCACCCCTCCACTTT

abundance: few
j_gene: TRBJ2-7
v_gene: TRBV11-2
d_gene: TRBD1
CDR3aa: CASSLDRTGAGYEQYF
CDR3nt: TGTGCCAGCAGCTTAGATCGGACAGGGGCCGGCTACGAGCAGTACTTC

abundance: NA
j_gene: TRBJ2-1
v_gene: TRBV1
d_gene: NA
CDR3aa: CTNRGGPHNEQFF
CDR3nt: TGCACCAACCGGGGGGGCCCGCACAATGAGCAGTTCTTC

abundance: once
j_gene: TRBJ2-5
v_gene: TRBV3-1/TRBV3-2
d_gene: NA
CDR3aa: CASSQRALQETQYF
CDR3nt: TGTGCCAGCAGCCAGAGGGCGCTACAAGAGACCCAGTACTTC

abundance: NA
j_gene: TRBJ1-4
v_gene: TRBV28
d_gene: TRBD1
CDR3aa: CASSLGGRGNEKLFF
CDR3nt: TGTGCCAGCAGTTTAGGCGGCAGGGGGAATGAAAAACTGTTTTTT

abundance: NA
j_gene: TRBJ2-1
v_gene: TRBV24-1
d_gene: TRBD1
CDR3aa: CATSVGQGAWHEQFF
CDR3nt: TGTGCCACCAGTGTGGGACAGGGGGCTTGGCATGAGCAGTTCTTC

abundance: once
j_gene: TRBJ2-3
v_gene: TRBV15
d_gene: TRBD2
CDR3aa: CATLVSGVTDTQYF
CDR3nt: TGTGCCACCTTAGTTAGCGGGGTCACAGATACGCAGTATTTT

abundance: NA
j_gene: TRBJ1-2
v_gene: TRBV4-2
d_gene: NA
CDR3aa: CASDRGGDSNGYTF
CDR3nt: TGTGCCAGCGACCGGGGGGGGGATAGTAATGGCTACACCTTC

abundance: NA
j_gene: TRBJ2-1
v_gene: TRBV2
d_gene: TRBD2
CDR3aa: CASSRAGGPQGEQFF
CDR3nt: TGTGCCAGCAGTAGAGCGGGGGGGCCTCAAGGTGAGCAGTTCTTC